This T cell receptor beta chain stems from a study of PD-L1 blockade in urothelial cancer. There are 13 residues in the CDR3. Germline CDR1 and CDR2: SGHKS and YYEKEE (reference sequence). V was shortened by 4 bases and J by 3 bases, with 10 bases between the two germline ends. Time point denoted: peripheral blood 6 weeks after treatment start. Generated by immunoSEQ multiplex PCR, the TCRdb table keeps only in-frame clones and is missing some. This table has 95,000 to 130,000 clones, around 89% appearing once. V and J are TRBV5-5 and TRBJ1-2; possibly TRBD1 for D (5 bases). The source is a man in his 60s with urothelial cancer. The material was PBMCs, obtained around atezolizumab (anti-PD-L1) treatment. The CDR3 sequence is CASSPTGDYGYTF. The CDR3 DNA follows: TGTGCCAGCAGCCCCACGGGGGACTATGGCTACACCTTC. Drawing the rest from reference TRBV5-5 and TRBJ1-2, the complete variable domain is DAGVTQSPTHLIKTRGQQVTLRCSPISGHKSVSWYQQVLGQGPQFIFQYYEKEERGRGNFPDRFSARQFPNYSSELNVNALLLGDSALYLCASSPTGDYGYTFGSGTRLTVV.